Only a few counts were recorded for the clone carrying this T cell receptor beta chain. The sample comes from a study of shared clonotypes between healthy human individuals. Here immunoSEQ multiplex PCR was the method, and the copy in TCRdb shows in-frame clones only, minus some. The sample shows about 1 million clones, approximately 80% of them seen only once. CDR3 length: 14 amino acids. CDR1 is SQVTM and CDR2 is ANQGSEA in the germline V gene. Trimming removed 3 bases at V and 3 bases at J, with 14 bases between. The chain links TRBV29-1 to TRBJ2-5; D is undetermined. What was sequenced was memory CD4+ T cells from PBMCs. Sample subset: CD45RA-negative fraction. The TCR comes from a man aged 18-30 years in good health. Some clones in this sample may be carry-over from other donors' samples. The CDR3 nucleotides are TGCAGCGTTGAGAGTGCTCACGTCGAAGAGACCCAGTACTTC. Translating it yields CSVESAHVEETQYF.